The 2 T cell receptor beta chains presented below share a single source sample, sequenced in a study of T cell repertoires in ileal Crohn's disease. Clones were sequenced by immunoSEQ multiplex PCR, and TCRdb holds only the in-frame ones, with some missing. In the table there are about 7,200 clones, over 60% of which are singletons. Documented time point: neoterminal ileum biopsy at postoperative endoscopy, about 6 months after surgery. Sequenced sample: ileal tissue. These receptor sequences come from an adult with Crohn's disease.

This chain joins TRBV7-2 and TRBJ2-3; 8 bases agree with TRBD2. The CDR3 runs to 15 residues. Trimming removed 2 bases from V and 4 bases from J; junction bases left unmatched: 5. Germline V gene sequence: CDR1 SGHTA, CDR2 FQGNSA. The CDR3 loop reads CASSLSGSLADTQYF. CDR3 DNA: TGTGCCAGCAGCTTAAGCGGGAGTTTGGCAGATACGCAGTATTTT.

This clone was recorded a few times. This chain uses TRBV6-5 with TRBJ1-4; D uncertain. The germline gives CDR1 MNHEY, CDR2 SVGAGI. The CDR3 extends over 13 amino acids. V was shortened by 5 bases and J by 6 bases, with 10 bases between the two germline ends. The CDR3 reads CASSQPRDEKLFF. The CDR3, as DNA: TGTGCCAGCAGTCAACCACGGGATGAAAAACTGTTTTTT.